The T cell receptor beta chain under discussion was sequenced for a study of blood T cell repertoires in COVID-19. Clones were sequenced by immunoSEQ multiplex PCR, and TCRdb holds only the in-frame ones, with some missing. In the table there are 210,000 or so clones, 85% to 90% of which are singletons. Source material: PBMCs or T cells enriched from blood (not recorded which). The sequence was collected from a woman in her forties or fifties in a cohort exposed to, infected with or recovered from COVID-19 (not recorded which).

The CDR3 loop reads CASSPLPWTGAVTEAFF. The CDR3 nucleotides are TGTGCCAGCTCACCCCTCCCCTGGACAGGGGCTGTCACTGAAGCTTTCTTT. The chain is built from TRBV18 and TRBJ1-1; 9 bases map to TRBD1. This CDR3 spans 17 amino acids. Germline loops: CDR1 KGHSH, CDR2 LQKENI. The J segment lost 4 bases and the V segment lost 3 bases, leaving 12 bases of the junction unmatched.